This T cell receptor beta chain is drawn from a study of response to subunit inactivated influenza vaccine. Study results and caveats: The authors offered the suggestion that each seasonal influenza vaccination recruits few new T cells.

Using its own MiXCR run on the RT-PCR reads, TCRdb lists one record per CDR3 protein. This repertoire shows 280,000 or so distinct CDR3 sequences, about a fifth found once; its top ten account for roughly 10%. Note on this clonotype: Its antigen is unidentified.

This CDR3 comprises 13 residues. Trimming left V 5 bases short and J 6 bases short, with 11 bases between. This receptor was taken from a man aged 50-75 years who received an inactivated influenza vaccine. The chain couples TRBV12-3 or TRBV12-4 to TRBJ2-1; D unresolved. Material: PBMCs from blood, obtained less than 22 months after vaccination. The CDR3 DNA follows: TGTGCCAGCAGTCCGTTGAATCTCAATGAGCAGTTCTTC. Translation: CASSPLNLNEQFF.